This record covers a single T cell receptor (beta chain). Its antigen is currently unknown. Vbeta (60) and Jbeta (13) primers were used in the PCR. Assay used: immunoSEQ multiplex PCR; TCRdb lists only in-frame clones, some missing. The repertoire holds approximately 220,000 clones, with 70% to 85% as singletons. The record originates from a study of cytomegalovirus exposure and HLA in healthy donors. Study-level findings and limits: Among TCR sequences, most were rare, though some public TCRs appeared in many donors. An analysis that was carried out later associated approximately 17,000 TCR beta sequences with HLA alleles at 0.05 false discovery rate.

The CDR3 is 14 amino acids. Trimming left V 7 bases short and J 9 bases short, with 20 bases between. Germline lookup yields CDR1 SGHRS and CDR2 YFSETQ. This clonotype was sampled from a girl aged 2 to 9 in good health and CMV-seronegative. The V and J genes are TRBV5-1 and TRBJ2-1; D is possibly TRBD2 (6 bases). The sequenced sample consisted of PBMCs. CDR3 in amino acids: CASGRGDVGGEQFF. CDR3 nucleotide sequence: TGCGCCAGCGGACGCGGGGACGTCGGCGGTGAGCAGTTCTTC.